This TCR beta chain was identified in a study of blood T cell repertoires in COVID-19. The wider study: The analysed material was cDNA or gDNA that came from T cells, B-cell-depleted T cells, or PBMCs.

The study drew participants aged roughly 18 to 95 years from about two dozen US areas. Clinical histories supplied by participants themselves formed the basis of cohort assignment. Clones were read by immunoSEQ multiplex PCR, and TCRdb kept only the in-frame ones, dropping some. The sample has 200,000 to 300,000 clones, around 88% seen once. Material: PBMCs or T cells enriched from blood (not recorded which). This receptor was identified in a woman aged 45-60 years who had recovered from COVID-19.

CDR3: CASSRDRDKQYF. Written as DNA, the CDR3 is TGTGCCAGCTCACGGGACAGGGACAAGCAGTACTTC. This chain links TRBV18 with TRBJ2-7; 9 positions agree with TRBD1. The V gene end was trimmed by 4 bases and the J gene end by 8 bases; junction bases not matched to a gene: 3. The CDR3 has 12 amino acids. Germline values: CDR1 KGHSH, CDR2 LQKENI.